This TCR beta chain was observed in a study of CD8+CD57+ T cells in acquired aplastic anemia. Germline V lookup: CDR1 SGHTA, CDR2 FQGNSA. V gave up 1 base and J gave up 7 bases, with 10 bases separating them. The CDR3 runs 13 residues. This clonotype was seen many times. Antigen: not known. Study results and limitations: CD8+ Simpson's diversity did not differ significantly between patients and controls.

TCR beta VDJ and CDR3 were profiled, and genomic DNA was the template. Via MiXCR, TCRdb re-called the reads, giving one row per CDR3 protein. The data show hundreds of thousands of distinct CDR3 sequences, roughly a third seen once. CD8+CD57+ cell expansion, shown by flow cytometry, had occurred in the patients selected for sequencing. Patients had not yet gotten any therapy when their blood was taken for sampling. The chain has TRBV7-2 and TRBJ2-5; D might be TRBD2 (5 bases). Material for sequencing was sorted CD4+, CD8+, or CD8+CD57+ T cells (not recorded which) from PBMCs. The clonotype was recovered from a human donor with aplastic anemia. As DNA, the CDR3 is TGTGCCAGCAGCTTAGATGAGGGAACGACCCAGTACTTC. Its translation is CASSLDEGTTQYF.